This T cell receptor (beta chain) is drawn from a study of cytomegalovirus exposure and HLA in healthy donors. Both 60 Vbeta primers and 13 Jbeta primers went into the PCR. Generated by immunoSEQ multiplex PCR, the TCRdb table keeps only in-frame clones and is missing some. This table has around 140,000 clones, more than 7.5% appearing once. This clone came up a few times. Germline-derived CDR1 and CDR2 are MRHNA and SNTAGT. The V end was cut by 6 bases, the J end by 10 bases, with 16 bases between. The CDR3 has 14 amino acids. The specimen was PBMCs. This sequence was found in a man between 50 and 59 years old in good health and CMV-seronegative. V and J are TRBV6-4 and TRBJ1-6; D is perhaps TRBD1 (5 bases). The CDR3 DNA sequence: TGTGCCAGCAGGGCCTCGGGGGGTGGATCACCCCTCCACTTT. Amino acids: CASRASGGGSPLHF.